This section outlines one T cell receptor beta chain sequence together with its context. It has no known antigen specificity. No per-base quality is available; no much larger clone lies one base away. To sequence the TCRbeta CDR3 region, genomic DNA was isolated from the sorted cells. The immunoSEQ Assay was used for sequencing of TCRbeta CDR3 regions. Not all clones reach the TCRdb copy of this immuneACCESS table, which keeps in-frame sequences only. Checked studies attribute under half of the gap to unresolved V genes and leave the rest unexplained. The sample records more than 55,000 clones, more than 80% of which are singletons. Jointly, the top ten make up approximately 1.1% of the sample. The trial excluded patients who had a history of autoimmune disease or were on systemic immunosuppression. In every dose cohort, peripheral blood was drawn for TCR sequencing at baseline, cycle 4 day 1, and cycle 7 day 1. Samples came from an open-label, multicenter, first-in-human phase I dose-escalation trial of ivuxolimab. The trial enrolled adults with locally advanced or metastatic head and neck squamous cell, hepatocellular, melanoma or renal cell carcinoma. Before TCR sequencing, CD4+ T cells and CD8+ T cells were sorted from peripheral blood as separate populations.

This sample was included in a study of OX40 agonist ivuxolimab in advanced cancers. For the wider study: Ivuxolimab was a fully human IgG2 agonistic monoclonal antibody targeting the costimulatory receptor OX40 (CD134). Intravenous ivuxolimab was administered to patients every 2 weeks at six dose levels: 0.01, 0.1, 0.3, 1.5, 3 and 10 mg/kg. Among the approximately 54 dose-escalation patients, 19 had hepatocellular carcinoma, some 15 melanoma, 9 renal cell carcinoma and 9 head and neck cancer. A male proportion of roughly 80% and a mean age of around 60 years, ranging from roughly 23 to 79, were recorded for the dose-escalation cohort. Patients were allowed to have had prior anti-PD-1, anti-PD-L1 or anti-CTLA-4 therapy, and 40% of the dose-escalation patients had previously received checkpoint inhibitors. Partial responses occurred in three dose-escalation patients: two with cutaneous melanoma and one with hepatocellular carcinoma. Peripheral TCRbeta sequencing was intended to test whether TCR sequence diversity was altered and clonal T-cell expansion was caused by ivuxolimab. The paper covers the monotherapy dose-escalation part of the phase I ivuxolimab trial, which included N = 52 patients. Results and caveats for the whole study, not just this receptor: The antigen specificity of the peripheral T cells that underwent clonal expansion was not determined. Low levels of normalized T-cell clonal expansion were also seen in some patients who did not respond. After ivuxolimab, more expanded clones were found on average in CD8+ T cells than in CD4+ T cells. Clonal expansion of both CD4+ and CD8+ blood T cells was observed from baseline to week 6 at doses 0.1 to 3.0 mg/kg. Partial responders in the 0.1-3.0 mg/kg groups had among the lowest normalized peripheral clonal expansion, especially among CD8+ T cells.

Relative to germline, V is missing 6 bases and J is missing 8 bases, with 9 bases of the junction outside any gene match. The CDR3 spans 14 residues, from the cysteine through the phenylalanine. Left in the record is the CDR3 DNA by itself, 42 bases read in frame from the first base. In the germline V gene, CDR1 corresponds to KGHSH and CDR2 to LQKENI. The sequencing used CD4+ or CD8+ T cells sorted from blood, collected in a trial of the OX40 agonist ivuxolimab. Here the chain combines TRBV18 and TRBJ2-1, with 8 bases matching TRBD1. The clonotype comes from an adult with an advanced solid tumor such as melanoma, head and neck, liver or kidney cancer. The bases are TGTGCCAGCTCCCAAAGCAGGGGGCGGGATGAGCAGTTCTTC. Its protein is CASSQSRGRDEQFF.